These 24 T cell receptor beta chains originate from one sample sequenced in a study of OX40 agonist ivuxolimab in advanced cancers. Measured with immunoSEQ multiplex PCR; TCRdb has only the in-frame clones, and not every one. The table records about 32,000 clones, 81% of them present only once. The sample here was CD4+ or CD8+ T cells sorted from blood, taken in a trial of the OX40 agonist ivuxolimab. The receptors here all came from an adult with an advanced solid tumor such as melanoma, head and neck, liver or kidney cancer.

The rearrangement joins TRBV6-5 to TRBJ1-5; D not certain. This CDR3 comprises 13 residues. Per the germline V gene, CDR1 is MNHEY and CDR2 is SVGAGI. Trimming took off 9 bases at V and 7 bases at J, with 16 bases between the two ends. The CDR3 loop is CASKAGTGQPQHF. The DNA for the CDR3 is TGTGCCAGTAAGGCCGGAACGGGACAGCCCCAGCATTTT.

The V call is TRBV6-1, the J call TRBJ2-7; TRBD2 matches at 10 bases. Germline V gene lookup returns CDR1 MNHNS and CDR2 SASEGT. J lost 2 bases, V lost 5 bases, and 3 bases had no gene match. The CDR3 covers 14 residues. In nucleotides, the CDR3 is TGTGCCAGCAGTCTAACTAGCGGGACCTACGAGCAGTACTTC. Protein: CASSLTSGTYEQYF.

About this clone: The sample holds other DNA sequences that translate to the same CDR3. The V and J genes are TRBV10-3 and TRBJ1-5, with 7 bases fitting TRBD1. The CDR3 length is 14 residues. Germline V gene data show CDR1 as ENHRY and CDR2 as SYGVKD. V lost 4 bases to trimming and J lost 4 bases; unmatched junction nucleotides: 4. DNA for the CDR3: TGTGCCATCAGTGGAGCAGGGGGAAATCAGCCCCAGCATTTT. It yields the protein CAISGAGGNQPQHF.

The rearrangement joins TRBV9 to TRBJ1-2; 9 bases align to TRBD1. Unmatched junction bases numbered 5, after V lost 3 bases and J lost 2 bases. Germline CDR1 and CDR2: SGDLS and YYNGEE. The CDR3 sequence is 15 residues long. CDR3 region: CASSGTGAGNYGYTF. The CDR3 region has the DNA TGTGCCAGCAGCGGGACAGGGGCGGGGAACTATGGCTACACCTTC.

This rearrangement joins TRBV6-5 to TRBJ2-7; 7 nucleotides align to TRBD2. The length of the CDR3 is 14 residues. Unmatched junction bases numbered 6, after V lost 5 bases and J lost 2 bases. CDR1 is MNHEY and CDR2 is SVGAGI in the germline V gene. CDR3 region: CASSNERGPYEQYF. CDR3 bases: TGTGCCAGCAGTAATGAGCGGGGACCCTACGAGCAGTACTTC.

V is TRBV5-8 and J is TRBJ1-4; 7 positions agree with TRBD1. The germline CDR1 and CDR2 sequences are SGHTS and YDEGEE. Trimming removed 2 bases from V and 8 bases from J; junction bases left unmatched: 6. The CDR3 runs 14 residues. CDR3 in amino acids: CASSFTGVEEKLFF. The DNA for the CDR3 is TGTGCCAGCAGCTTCACAGGGGTGGAGGAAAAACTGTTTTTT.

The chain combines TRBV19 with TRBJ2-3, with D possibly TRBD1 on 6 matching bases. The CDR3 runs to 14 residues. The germline CDR1 and CDR2 sequences are LNHDA and SQIVND (reference sequence). Deletions cut 3 bases from V and 1 base from J, with 8 bases between. For the CDR3, the DNA is TGTGCCAGTAGTATCCAGGGGCGCACAGATACGCAGTATTTT. Translating it yields CASSIQGRTDTQYF.

The V gene is TRBV28, the J gene TRBJ1-2; D is unclear. The germline V gene has CDR1 MDHEN and CDR2 SYDVKM. V shed 5 bases and J shed 7 bases, with 5 bases lying between them. The CDR3 contains 10 residues. The CDR3 is CASSGTGYTF. The CDR3 coding sequence is TGTGCCAGCAGTGGAACTGGCTACACCTTC.

V usage is TRBV28 and J usage is TRBJ1-1, with 8 bases fitting TRBD1. Germline-derived CDR1 and CDR2 are MDHEN and SYDVKM. The J segment lost 4 bases and the V segment lost 5 bases, leaving 9 bases of the junction unmatched. The CDR3 spans 15 residues. CDR3 loop: CASSPETGAVTEAFF. In DNA form, the CDR3 reads TGTGCCAGCAGTCCAGAGACAGGGGCGGTCACTGAAGCTTTCTTT.

V gene TRBV7-2 combines with J gene TRBJ1-2; D may be TRBD1 (5 bases). This CDR3 contains 15 residues. Per the germline V gene, CDR1 is SGHTA and CDR2 is FQGNSA. Trimming took off 7 bases at V and 4 bases at J, with 19 bases between the two ends. As DNA, the CDR3 is TGTGCCAGCACCCGTATCGACAGTCTGAGCTATGGCTACACCTTC. Its protein product is CASTRIDSLSYGYTF.

J is TRBJ1-2 and V is TRBV2; tentative D call: TRBD1 (6 bases). The CDR3 is made up of 15 amino acids. Germline values: CDR1 SNHLY, CDR2 FYNNEI. Trimming cost V 2 bases and J 7 bases, with 17 bases left between them. CDR3 residues: CASSERGQGQVGYTF. The CDR3 DNA is TGTGCCAGCAGTGAAAGAGGGCAGGGGCAAGTTGGCTACACCTTC.

This clone was recorded only once. V and J are TRBV27 and TRBJ2-7; D gene uncertain. The CDR3 runs to 14 residues. Germline V gene data show CDR1 as MNHEY and CDR2 as SMNVEV (reference sequence). The V end lost 2 bases, the J end lost 5 bases, and 13 bases lay between the germline ends. The CDR3 spells CASSLLSGLDEQYF. The CDR3 DNA reads as TGTGCCAGCAGTTTACTATCGGGTTTGGACGAGCAGTACTTC.

The V gene is TRBV29-1, the J gene TRBJ2-7, with D perhaps TRBD2 (6 bases). Germline CDR1 and CDR2: SQVTM and ANQGSEA. The CDR3 length is 11 residues. Deletions cut 6 bases from V and 6 bases from J, with 12 bases between. CDR3 in DNA: TGCAGCGTAACCCCCGGGGGCGAGCAGTACTTC. This codes for CSVTPGGEQYF.

This clone was seen just once. The chain recombines TRBV5-1 with TRBJ2-2; D is undetermined. Between the trimmed V and J ends, which lost 6 bases and 1 base, there was a span of 10 bases. This CDR3 region has 14 residues. The V gene's germline CDR1 is SGHRS and CDR2 YFSETQ. The CDR3 bases are TGCGCCAGCATGTGGCAGAGGAACACCGGGGAGCTGTTTTTT. Translation gives CASMWQRNTGELFF.

This sequence joins TRBV28 and TRBJ1-2; D is perhaps TRBD1 (6 bases). V lost 3 bases and J 3 bases, leaving 11 bases between the germline ends. Per the germline V gene, CDR1 is MDHEN and CDR2 is SYDVKM. The CDR3 loop spans 14 amino acids. This CDR3 is CASSFGTFDYGYTF. The DNA for the CDR3 is TGTGCCAGCAGTTTCGGGACATTCGACTATGGCTACACCTTC.

As to this clone: Different DNA sequences within this sample yield the same CDR3. The chain has TRBV5-6 and TRBJ1-5; tentative D call: TRBD1 (5 bases). V shed 2 bases and J shed 2 bases, with 11 bases lying between them. The CDR3 is 15 residues long. Germline V gene data show CDR1 as SGHDT and CDR2 as YYEEEE. For the CDR3, the DNA is TGTGCCAGCAGCTTAAGGGGAGGTGGCAATCAGCCCCAGCATTTT. The encoded protein is CASSLRGGGNQPQHF.

This clone was observed a few times. The CDR3 loop reads CASSQEKSGYNEQFF. CDR3 DNA sequence: TGTGCCAGCAGCCAAGAAAAATCAGGCTACAATGAGCAGTTCTTC. The genes are TRBV4-2 and TRBJ2-1; D is uncertain. The CDR3 runs to 15 residues. V was cut by 0 bases and J by 3 bases, with 9 bases left in between. Germline V lookup: CDR1 LGHNA, CDR2 YNFKEQ.

This clone was observed a handful of times. This chain links TRBV7-3 with TRBJ2-7; no definite D call. This CDR3 spans 13 amino acids. Trimming shortened V by 3 bases and J by 2 bases, and 8 bases separated the two germline ends. The germline V gene encodes CDR1 SGHTA and CDR2 FQGTGA. Here the CDR3 DNA reads TGTGCCAGCAGCTTTAACCCGACCTACGAGCAGTACTTC. This sequence encodes CASSFNPTYEQYF.

The J gene is TRBJ2-5, the V gene TRBV7-9; D could derive from TRBD1 or TRBD2 (5 bases each). V dropped 5 bases and J dropped 1 base, with 11 bases sitting between them. The CDR3 spans 14 residues. Germline V gives CDR1 SEHNR, CDR2 FQNEAQ (reference sequence). The CDR3 sequence: CASSRDPGQETQYF. CDR3 DNA: TGTGCCAGCAGCCGGGACCCGGGCCAAGAGACCCAGTACTTC.

This clone was found once. As DNA, the CDR3 is TGTGCCAGCACCATAACCCGACAGCCAGGGACCCAGTACTTC. The encoded protein is CASTITRQPGTQYF. The chain is built from TRBV7-6 and TRBJ2-5; maybe TRBD1 (5 bases). Looked up from germline, CDR1 is SGHVS and CDR2 is FNYEAQ. Trimming took 7 bases from V and 7 from J, leaving 19 bases between them. The CDR3 sequence is 14 residues long.

The chain joins TRBV7-6 to TRBJ2-2, with 11 bases matching TRBD2. The CDR3 contains 15 residues. V lost 5 bases, J lost 5 bases, and 4 bases stayed unmatched. The germline gives CDR1 SGHVS, CDR2 FNYEAQ. The DNA of the CDR3 is TGTGCCAGCAGCACTAGCGGGGGATTTACCGGGGAGCTGTTTTTT. It encodes CASSTSGGFTGELFF.

The chain carries TRBV19 and TRBJ2-3; unclear D gene. From germline, CDR1 is LNHDA and CDR2 SQIVND (reference sequence). CDR3 length equals 12 residues. V was pared by 3 bases and J by 3 bases, with 4 bases between. The DNA of the CDR3 is TGTGCCAGTAGTATTGGGACAGATACGCAGTATTTT. Its translation: CASSIGTDTQYF.

The V and J genes are TRBV5-1 and TRBJ1-6; 8 bases line up with TRBD1. J lost 7 bases, V lost 2 bases, and 8 bases had no gene match. The CDR3 loop spans 16 amino acids. Germline-derived CDR1 and CDR2 are SGHRS and YFSETQ. DNA of the CDR3: TGCGCCAGCAGCTTTAACACCGGGACAGGCAATTCACCCCTCCACTTT. Residues: CASSFNTGTGNSPLHF.

The J gene is TRBJ1-2, the V gene TRBV27; a weak D match, TRBD1 (6 bases). There are 15 residues in the CDR3. The ends were cut back, 1 base at V and 8 bases at J, with 17 bases in the middle. In germline, CDR1 is MNHEY, CDR2 SMNVEV (reference sequence). CDR3 bases: TGTGCCAGCAGTTTATTGGGACAAGGAAGTCGGGGCTACACCTTC. As protein: CASSLLGQGSRGYTF.